This TCR beta chain was identified during a study of blood T cell repertoires in COVID-19. Germline values: CDR1 LNHDA, CDR2 SQIVND (reference sequence). The CDR3 is made up of 13 amino acids, end residues included. Profiled with immunoSEQ multiplex PCR; TCRdb holds only in-frame clones, not every one. The sample has approximately 150,000 clones, around four fifths seen once. As for this clone: The limits of the CDR3 on the DNA are not certain, so only TCRdb's listed CDR3 is given.

This sequence originates from a man between 65 and 79 years old who had been exposed to COVID-19. The chain has TRBV19 and TRBJ1-5. The sample taken for sequencing was PBMCs or T cells enriched from blood (not recorded which). The CDR3: CASTSGRDQPQHF.